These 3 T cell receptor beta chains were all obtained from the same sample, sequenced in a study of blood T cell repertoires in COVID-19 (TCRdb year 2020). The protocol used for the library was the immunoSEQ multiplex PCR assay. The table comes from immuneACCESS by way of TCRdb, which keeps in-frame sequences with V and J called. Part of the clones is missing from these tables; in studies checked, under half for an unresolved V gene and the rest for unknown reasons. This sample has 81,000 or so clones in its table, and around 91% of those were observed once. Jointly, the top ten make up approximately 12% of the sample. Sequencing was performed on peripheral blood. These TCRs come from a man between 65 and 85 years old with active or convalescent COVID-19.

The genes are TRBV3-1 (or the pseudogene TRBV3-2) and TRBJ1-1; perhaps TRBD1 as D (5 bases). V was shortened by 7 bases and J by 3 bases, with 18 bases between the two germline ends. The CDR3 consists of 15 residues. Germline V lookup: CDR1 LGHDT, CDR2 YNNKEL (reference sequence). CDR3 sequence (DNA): TGTGCCAGCACGACCACGTTTTCGGGGGACACTGAAGCTTTCTTT. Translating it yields CASTTTFSGDTEAFF.

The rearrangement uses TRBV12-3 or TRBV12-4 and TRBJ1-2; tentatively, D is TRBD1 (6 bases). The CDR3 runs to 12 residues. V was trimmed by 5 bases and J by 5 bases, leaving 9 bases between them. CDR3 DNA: TGTGCCAGCAGTCTACAGGGTTATGGCTACACCTTC. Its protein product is CASSLQGYGYTF.

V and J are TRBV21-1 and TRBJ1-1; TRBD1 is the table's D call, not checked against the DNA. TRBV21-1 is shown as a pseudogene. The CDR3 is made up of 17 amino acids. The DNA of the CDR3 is TGTGCCAGCAGCAAATGGCCAGGGGGCCTCGTGAACACTGAAGCTTTCTTT. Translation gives CASSKWPGGLVNTEAFF.